Sequencing of this TCR beta chain was carried out in a study of blood T cell repertoires in COVID-19. The protocol was immunoSEQ multiplex PCR, while the TCRdb copy is restricted to in-frame clones and leaves out a portion. The sample shows just over 15,000 clones, around 82% of them seen only once. Trimming cost V 5 bases and J 1 base, with 8 bases left between them. This CDR3 spans 13 amino acids. Germline assignment: CDR1 LNHDA and CDR2 SQIVND (reference sequence). The source is a human donor in a cohort sampled during active COVID-19. The material sequenced was peripheral blood. The V call is TRBV19, the J call TRBJ2-5; no reliable D call. The CDR3 DNA is TGTGCCAGTAGTTGGCAGATCCAAGAGACCCAGTACTTC. Its protein product is CASSWQIQETQYF.